The T cell receptor beta chain described here comes from a study of cytomegalovirus exposure and HLA in healthy donors. Across the study: In an earlier analysis, around 100 million unique TCR beta sequences were found from approximately 190 million T cells.

The donors comprised healthy bone marrow donors. Regarding the study as a whole: Reportedly, diagnosis of cytomegalovirus status by the classifier showed high specificity and sensitivity. A few chains linked to CMV were shown in vitro to be specific for CMV antigens.

The V end lost 4 bases, the J end lost 0 bases, and 11 bases lay between the germline ends. The germline gives CDR1 SGHTS, CDR2 YDEGEE. The CDR3 is made up of 15 amino acids. A remark on this clone: No antigen is known for it.

Primers included in the PCR were 60 Vbeta and 13 Jbeta primers. Assay: immunoSEQ multiplex PCR; the TCRdb copy retains only in-frame clones and omits some. Of roughly 130,000 clones in the sample, roughly two thirds were seen once. The source of this sequence is a man aged 25-45 years in good health and CMV-seropositive. The sequencing input was PBMCs. The chain joins TRBV5-8 to TRBJ1-5, with D perhaps matching TRBD1 (5 bases). Here the CDR3 reads CASSRGTFSNQPQHF. The CDR3 DNA follows: TGTGCCAGCAGCCGGGGGACTTTTAGCAATCAGCCCCAGCATTTT.